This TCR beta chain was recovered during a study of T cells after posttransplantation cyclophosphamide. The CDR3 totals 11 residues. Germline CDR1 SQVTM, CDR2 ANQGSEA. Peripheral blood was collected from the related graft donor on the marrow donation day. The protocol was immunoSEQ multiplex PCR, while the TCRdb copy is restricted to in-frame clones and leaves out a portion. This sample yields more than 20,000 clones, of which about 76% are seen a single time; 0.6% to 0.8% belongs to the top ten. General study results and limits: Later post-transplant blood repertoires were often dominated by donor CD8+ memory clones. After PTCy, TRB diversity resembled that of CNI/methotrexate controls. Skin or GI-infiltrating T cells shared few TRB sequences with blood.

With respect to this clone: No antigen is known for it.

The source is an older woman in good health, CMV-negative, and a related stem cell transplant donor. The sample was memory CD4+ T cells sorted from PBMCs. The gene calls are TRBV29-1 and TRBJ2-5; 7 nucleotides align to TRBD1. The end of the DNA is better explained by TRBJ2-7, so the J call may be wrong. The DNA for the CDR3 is TGCAGCGTTACAGGGGTCCACGAGCAGTACTTC. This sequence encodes CSVTGVHEQYF.